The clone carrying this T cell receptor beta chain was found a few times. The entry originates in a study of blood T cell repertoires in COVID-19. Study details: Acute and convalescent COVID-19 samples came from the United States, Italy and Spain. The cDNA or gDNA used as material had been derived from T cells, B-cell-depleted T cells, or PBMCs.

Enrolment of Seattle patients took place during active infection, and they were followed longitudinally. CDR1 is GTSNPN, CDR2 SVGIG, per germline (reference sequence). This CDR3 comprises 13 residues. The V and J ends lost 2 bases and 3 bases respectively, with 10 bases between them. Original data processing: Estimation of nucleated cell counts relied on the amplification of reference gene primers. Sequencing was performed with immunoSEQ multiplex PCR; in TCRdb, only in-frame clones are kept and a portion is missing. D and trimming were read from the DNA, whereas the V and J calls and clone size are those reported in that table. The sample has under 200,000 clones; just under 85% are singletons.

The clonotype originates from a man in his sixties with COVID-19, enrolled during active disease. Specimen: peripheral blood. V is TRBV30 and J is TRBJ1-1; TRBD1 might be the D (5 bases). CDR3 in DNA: TGTGCCTGGAGTCCCGACAGATACACTGAAGCTTTCTTT. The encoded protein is CAWSPDRYTEAFF.